The clone carrying this TCR beta chain was observed once. Its target is unknown. One base away lies a much larger clone, so this may be a sequencing read error. The data originate from a study of blood T cells in healthy people across ages. Study at large: Researchers report that template switching captured about one barcoded beta molecule per two T cells. Broader study findings: Because donor CMV status was unknown, expanded clonotype changes were possibly confounded. Higher diversity and more naive CD4+ cells were features of long-lived donors, compared to aged donors.

The CDR3 consists of 14 residues. In germline, CDR1 is GTSNPN, CDR2 SVGIG (reference sequence). Deletions cut 3 bases from V and 0 bases from J, with 11 bases between. Per individual sample, total RNA of at least 6 micrograms was extracted. It was with a sample-barcoded 5' primer and a J-beta primer mix that a second PCR of roughly 7 to 12 cycles was run. A single record per CDR3 protein comes from TCRdb applying MiXCR to the 5' RACE reads. Among hundreds of thousands of distinct CDR3 sequences listed, about 30% were seen once. The chain couples TRBV30 to TRBJ1-1; D is undetermined. This sequence was found in a woman at least 80 years old in good health. The specimen sequenced was blood. The CDR3 coding sequence is TGTGCCTGGAGGGTACCGGTGATGAACACTGAAGCTTTCTTT. The encoded protein is CAWRVPVMNTEAFF.